This entry lists 16 T cell receptor beta chains sequenced from one sample in a study of vaccination effects on CD4 cells after COVID-19 (dated by TCRdb to 2021 to 2024). Their specific antigens are unknown. To identify antigen-specific CD4+ T cell clonotypes by their expansion, the ViraFEST assay first stimulated PBMC with viral peptide pools and then applied TCR sequencing. After about 10 days of culture, CD4+ T cells were isolated with the EasySep CD4+ T cell isolation kit. Negative nucleocapsid antibody results before and after vaccination confirmed that the healthy vaccine recipients had no prior SARS-CoV-2 infection. The library was prepared using the immunoSEQ multiplex PCR assay. The immuneACCESS repertoire file appears here via TCRdb, limited to in-frame rearrangements. These files lack a portion of the clones; in checked studies, under half of the deficit traces to unresolved V genes, and the cause of the others is not known. This sample gives roughly 65,000 clones in total; 65% to 85% of them show up just once. Of the sample, roughly 2.8% falls within the top ten clones.

The starting material was CD4+ T cells from PBMCs cultured with HCoV-NL63 spike peptides, obtained before COVID-19 vaccination. This specimen's cell subset or site label, interpreted: HCoV-NL63 spike overlapping peptide pool stimulation. The source of these receptors is a human donor who received a COVID-19 vaccine.

The rearrangement joins TRBV5-1 to TRBJ2-1; D is uncertain. V lost 5 bases and J 8 bases, leaving 17 bases between the germline ends. The CDR3 extends over 14 amino acids. Germline V gives CDR1 SGHRS, CDR2 YFSETQ. The CDR3: CASRHQASGDEQFF. The CDR3 region has the DNA TGCGCCAGCAGACATCAAGCTAGTGGCGATGAGCAGTTCTTC.

The chain couples TRBV5-4 to TRBJ2-3, with unresolved D. There are 13 residues in the CDR3. Trimming took 4 bases from V and 5 from J, leaving 11 bases between them. Germline assignment: CDR1 SGHNT and CDR2 YYREEE (reference sequence). The chain's CDR3 is CASSTGWEDTQYF. Here the CDR3 DNA reads TGTGCCAGCAGCACCGGGTGGGAAGATACGCAGTATTTT.

This clone showed up just a few times. The chain has TRBV11-3 and TRBJ2-1, with D perhaps being TRBD1 or TRBD2 (5 bases each). V lost 1 base to trimming and J lost 8 bases, with 12 bases between them. The germline V gene encodes CDR1 SGHNT and CDR2 YENEEA. CDR3 length equals 14 residues. This CDR3 reads CASSLGGATDEQFF. The CDR3 nucleotides read TGTGCCAGCAGCTTAGGAGGGGCGACAGATGAGCAGTTCTTC.

The rearrangement uses TRBV2 and TRBJ1-1, with 7 bases that match TRBD1. Trimming took 6 bases from V and 5 from J; bases not matched to a gene: 6. This CDR3 region has 13 residues. Looked up from germline, CDR1 is SNHLY and CDR2 is FYNNEI. CDR3 protein: CASRAWTGTEAFF. The CDR3 nucleotides are TGTGCCAGCAGAGCATGGACAGGAACTGAAGCTTTCTTT.

The rearrangement joins TRBV4-3 to TRBJ2-1; D might be TRBD2 (6 bases). With 0 bases removed from V and 2 bases from J, the gap between germline ends came to 14 bases. This CDR3 is 17 amino acids long. Germline CDR1 reads LGHNA; CDR2 reads YSLEER. The CDR3 here is CASSQETTGVPYNEQFF. CDR3 DNA sequence: TGCGCCAGCAGCCAAGAAACTACGGGGGTACCCTACAATGAGCAGTTCTTC.

J is TRBJ1-2 and V is TRBV5-1, with unresolved D. The CDR3 contains 14 residues. CDR1 is SGHRS and CDR2 is YFSETQ in the germline V gene. Trimming removed 2 bases from V and 2 bases from J, with 10 bases in between. CDR3 DNA sequence: TGCGCCAGCAGCTTACAAGACGGGAACTATGGCTACACCTTC. Its translation is CASSLQDGNYGYTF.

The gene calls are TRBV5-6 and TRBJ2-3; no definite D call. The CDR3 is made up of 15 amino acids. Germline CDR1 SGHDT, CDR2 YYEEEE. The V end lost 2 bases, the J end lost 1 base, and 11 bases lay between the germline ends. The CDR3 sequence is CASSFLDGRTDTQYF. The CDR3 region has the DNA TGTGCCAGCAGCTTCCTGGACGGGCGCACAGATACGCAGTATTTT. The full variable domain, completed using reference TRBV5-6 and TRBJ2-3, is DAGVTQSPTHLIKTRGQQVTLRCSPKSGHDTVSWYQQALGQGPQFIFQYYEEEERQRGNFPDRFSGHQFPNYSSELNVNALLLGDSALYLCASSFLDGRTDTQYFGPGTRLTVL.

The CDR3 DNA reads as TGTGCCAGCAGCTCCCCGGGACAGGGGACCGGGGAGCTGTTTTTT. This gives the protein CASSSPGQGTGELFF. The chain recombines TRBV7-7 with TRBJ2-2; TRBD1 aligns across 10 bases. The CDR3 covers 15 residues. Germline CDR1 SSHAT, CDR2 FNYEAQ (reference sequence). Unmatched junction bases numbered 4, after V lost 4 bases and J lost 5 bases. Variable domain in full (rest from reference TRBV7-7 and TRBJ2-2): GAGVSQSPRYKVTKRGQDVTLRCDPISSHATLYWYQQALGQGPEFLTYFNYEAQPDKSGLPSDRFSAERPEGSISTLTIQRTEQRDSAMYRCASSSPGQGTGELFFGEGSRLTVL.

V and J are TRBV19 and TRBJ2-2, with a weak D call TRBD2 (6 bases). CDR3 length: 14 amino acids. Germline CDR1 reads LNHDA; CDR2 reads SQIVND (reference sequence). Between the trimmed V and J ends, which lost 7 bases and 4 bases, there was a span of 13 bases. The CDR3 region is CASTGRPSTGELFF. In DNA, the CDR3 is TGTGCCAGTACAGGGAGGCCTAGCACCGGGGAGCTGTTTTTT.

This clone appeared a few times. The J gene is TRBJ2-2, the V gene TRBV24-1, with a tentative D call TRBD1 (6 bases). Germline CDR1 reads KGHDR; CDR2 reads SFDVKD. Trimming removed 12 bases at V and 0 bases at J, with 10 bases between. The CDR3 has 13 amino acids. This chain's CDR3 is CAARTANTGELFF. DNA of the CDR3: TGTGCCGCCCGGACAGCGAACACCGGGGAGCTGTTTTTT.

This clone showed up just once. The chain joins TRBV5-1 to TRBJ2-6, with D possibly TRBD2 on 6 matching bases. CDR3 length equals 18 residues. CDR1 and CDR2 from the germline V gene are SGHRS and YFSETQ. Trimming pared 3 bases from V and 1 base from J, leaving 17 bases between. For the CDR3, the DNA is TGCGCCAGCAGCTCCAATGCGGGACCGCCTTCTGGGGCCAACGTCCTGACTTTC. This codes for CASSSNAGPPSGANVLTF. The entire variable domain, with the rest obtained from reference TRBV5-1 and TRBJ2-6, is as follows: KAGVTQTPRYLIKTRGQQVTLSCSPISGHRSVSWYQQTPGQGLQFLFEYFSETQRNKGNFPGRFSGRQFSNSRSEMNVSTLELGDSALYLCASSSNAGPPSGANVLTFGAGSRLTVL.

CDR3 region: CASSIIGNTINNEQFF. CDR3 sequence (DNA): TGTGCCAGTAGTATAATAGGGAACACAATAAACAATGAGCAGTTCTTC. The chain uses TRBV19 and TRBJ2-1; no clear D. CDR1 and CDR2 (germline): LNHDA, SQIVND (reference sequence). The CDR3 length is 16 residues. Trimming cost V 2 bases and J 5 bases, with 16 bases left between them.

The chain uses TRBV4-1 and TRBJ2-4; 11 bases fit TRBD1. CDR1 is MGHRA, CDR2 YSYEKL, per germline. The junction had 2 bases not matched to a gene; V was cut back by 0 bases and J by 7 bases. The CDR3 length is 15 residues. This chain's CDR3 is CASSQDRDRGNIQYF. The CDR3 DNA follows: TGCGCCAGCAGCCAAGACCGGGACAGGGGGAACATTCAGTACTTC.

The rearrangement uses TRBV18 and TRBJ1-5; D remains unclear. This CDR3 has 15 amino acids. The V and J ends lost 2 bases and 0 bases respectively, with 8 bases between them. Per germline, CDR1 KGHSH and CDR2 LQKENI. CDR3 nucleotides: TGTGCCAGCTCACCAGACACATATAGCAATCAGCCCCAGCATTTT. Translating it yields CASSPDTYSNQPQHF.

This chain links TRBV7-2 with TRBJ2-5; D unclear. Germline values: CDR1 SGHTA, CDR2 FQGNSA. The CDR3 length is 14 residues. Trimming took 8 bases from V and 1 from J, leaving 14 bases between them. For the CDR3, the DNA is TGTGCCAGCGGCCCTTTGGGATTCCAAGAGACCCAGTACTTC. Translating gives CASGPLGFQETQYF.

This clone was seen more than once but under ten times. The chain employs TRBV28 and TRBJ1-5; D may be TRBD1 (5 bases). The V and J ends lost 6 bases and 6 bases respectively, with 12 bases between them. Germline V gene sequence: CDR1 MDHEN, CDR2 SYDVKM. The CDR3 has 13 amino acids. The CDR3 DNA is TGTGCCAGCAGCCTGATTAGGGGTCAGCCCCAGCATTTT. It is translated as CASSLIRGQPQHF.